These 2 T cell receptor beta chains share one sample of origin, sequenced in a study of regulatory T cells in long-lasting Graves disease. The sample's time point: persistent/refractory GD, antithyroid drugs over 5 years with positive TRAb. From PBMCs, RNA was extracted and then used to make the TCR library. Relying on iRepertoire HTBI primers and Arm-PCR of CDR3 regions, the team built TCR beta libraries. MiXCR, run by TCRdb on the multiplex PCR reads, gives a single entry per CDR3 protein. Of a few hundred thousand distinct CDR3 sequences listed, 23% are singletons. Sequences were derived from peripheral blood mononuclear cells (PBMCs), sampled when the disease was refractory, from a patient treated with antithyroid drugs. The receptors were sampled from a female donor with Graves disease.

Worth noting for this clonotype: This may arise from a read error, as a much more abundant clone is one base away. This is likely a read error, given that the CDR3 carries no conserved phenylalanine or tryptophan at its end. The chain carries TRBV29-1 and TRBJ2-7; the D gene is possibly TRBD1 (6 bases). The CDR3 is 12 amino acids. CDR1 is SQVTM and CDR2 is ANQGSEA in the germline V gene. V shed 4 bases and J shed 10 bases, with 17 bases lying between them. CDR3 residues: CSVANAGAEQYL. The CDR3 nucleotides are TGCAGCGTTGCCAACGCAGGGGCGGAACAGTACCTC.

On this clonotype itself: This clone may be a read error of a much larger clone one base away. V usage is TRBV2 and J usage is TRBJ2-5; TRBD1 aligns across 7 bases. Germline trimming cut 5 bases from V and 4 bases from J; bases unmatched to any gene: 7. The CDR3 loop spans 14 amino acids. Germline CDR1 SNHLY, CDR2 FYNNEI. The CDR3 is CASSKIPGGETQYF. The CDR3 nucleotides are TGTGCCAGCAGTAAGATTCCAGGGGGAGAGACCCAGTACTTC.